Here is one T cell receptor (beta chain) with its context. The CDR3 extends over 13 amino acids. Germline CDR1 and CDR2: SQVTM and ANQGSEA. Trimming stripped 7 bases from V and 6 bases from J, with 15 bases between. Produced via immunoSEQ multiplex PCR; TCRdb's table is partial and in-frame only. The profile shows roughly 93,000 clones, 80% to 90% of them singletons. The source of the sample is a study of T cell responses to AZD1222 COVID-19 vaccine. Study as a whole: Whether given at about 4 or about 12 weeks, second doses were pooled.

V gene TRBV29-1 combines with J gene TRBJ2-2, with D tentatively TRBD2 (5 bases). This TCR came from an adult in good health. The source material was peripheral blood, sampled on day 0 of AZD1222 vaccination. The CDR3 DNA reads as TGCAGCGCAAGTGGACTTCCCCCCGGGGAGCTGTTTTTT. Translation: CSASGLPPGELFF.